This passage covers 9 T cell receptor beta chains from one sample sequenced in a study of shared clonotypes between healthy human individuals. Clones were read by immunoSEQ multiplex PCR, and TCRdb kept only the in-frame ones, dropping some. The sample lists around 2,000,000 clones, 85% to 95% occurring once. Only CD45RO-negative cells positively selected for CCR7 counted as naive CD8 cells, so terminally differentiated effector memory CD45RA+ cells were excluded. The sample taken for sequencing was naive CD8+ T cells from PBMCs. These receptors all stem from a man younger than 35 in good health. Some clones in this sample may be carry-over from other donors' samples.

The chain links TRBV11-1 to TRBJ2-2, with 13 positions matching TRBD2. This CDR3 comprises 16 residues. Germline V gene sequence: CDR1 SGHAT, CDR2 FQDESV (reference sequence). Trimming cost V 5 bases and J 6 bases; bases outside gene matches: 6. The CDR3 loop is CASSHRLAGGAGELFF. Here the CDR3 DNA reads TGTGCCAGCAGCCACAGACTAGCGGGAGGAGCCGGGGAGCTGTTTTTT.

The chain employs TRBV28 and TRBJ2-5; tentative D call: TRBD2 (6 bases). The CDR3 is 19 amino acids. The germline CDR1 and CDR2 sequences are MDHEN and SYDVKM. With 3 bases removed from V and 5 bases from J, the gap between germline ends came to 28 bases. The CDR3 DNA is TGTGCCAGCAGTTTGGTCCAGACCCCGGAGGAGGGATTTCACGAGACCCAGTACTTC. This codes for CASSLVQTPEEGFHETQYF.

The CDR3 nucleotides are TGTGCCAGCAGTTTGATCCTAGCGGGAGGGCCAGACGGGGAGCTGTTTTTT. Its protein product is CASSLILAGGPDGELFF. The V call is TRBV27, the J call TRBJ2-2, with 12 bases lining up with TRBD2. J gave up 7 bases and V 3 bases, and 9 bases lay outside the gene matches. Germline V gene lookup returns CDR1 MNHEY and CDR2 SMNVEV (reference sequence). The CDR3 is 17 amino acids.

The chain joins TRBV7-8 to TRBJ2-1; D is ambiguous. CDR3 size: 13 residues. Trimming cost V 1 base and J 4 bases, with 5 bases left between them. The V gene's germline CDR1 is SGHVS and CDR2 FQNEAQ. The CDR3 sequence is CASSLEAYNEQFF. The CDR3 DNA sequence: TGTGCCAGCAGCTTAGAAGCGTACAATGAGCAGTTCTTC.

The J gene is TRBJ1-4, the V gene TRBV6-6; the match to TRBD1 covers 9 bases. The CDR3 is made up of 16 amino acids. With V trimmed by 0 bases and J by 8 bases, 7 bases remained unmatched. Germline V gene data show CDR1 as MNHNY and CDR2 as SVGAGI (reference sequence). CDR3 DNA sequence: TGTGCCAGCAGTTACTCATCAACAGGGGGCCGCGAAAAACTGTTTTTT. Translating it yields CASSYSSTGGREKLFF.

A single count supports this clone. This chain's CDR3 is CASRWGDTQYF. For the CDR3, the DNA is TGTGCCAGCAGGTGGGGGGATACGCAGTATTTT. This rearrangement joins TRBV28 to TRBJ2-3; D might be TRBD1 or TRBD2, each matching 5 bases. V was pared by 6 bases and J by 6 bases, with 7 bases between. Germline values: CDR1 MDHEN, CDR2 SYDVKM. CDR3 size: 11 residues.

This chain joins TRBV15 and TRBJ2-1, with 10 positions matching TRBD1. V gave up 3 bases and J gave up 6 bases; unmatched junction bases: 8. CDR3 length equals 16 residues. Per the germline V gene, CDR1 is LNHNV and CDR2 is YYDKDF (reference sequence). The CDR3 spells CATSSSTGGARNEQFF. For the CDR3, the DNA is TGTGCCACCAGCAGTTCGACAGGGGGCGCCCGCAATGAGCAGTTCTTC.

DNA for the CDR3: TGCGCCAGCACGGAGGGCCACGAGCAGTACTTC. It specifies CASTEGHEQYF. The V and J genes are TRBV5-1 and TRBJ2-7, with a tentative D call TRBD2 (6 bases). The CDR3 covers 11 residues. V lost 6 bases and J 5 bases, leaving 9 bases between the germline ends. Germline CDR1 and CDR2: SGHRS and YFSETQ.

This chain uses TRBV4-2 with TRBJ2-3; D possibly corresponds to TRBD2 (7 bases). The V and J ends lost 1 base and 4 bases respectively, with 15 bases between them. Germline CDR1 and CDR2: LGHNA and YNFKEQ. The CDR3 has 16 amino acids. The DNA for the CDR3 is TGTGCCAGCAGCCAAGTGCGGAGGGGGGGGGCAGATACGCAGTATTTT. This sequence encodes CASSQVRRGGADTQYF.